The clone carrying this T cell receptor beta chain was picked up a small number of times. The antigen is not known. Germline V gives CDR1 DFQATT, CDR2 SNEGSKA (reference sequence). With 0 bases removed from V and 5 bases from J, the gap between germline ends came to 10 bases. The CDR3 runs to 13 residues. The data are from a study of CD8 T cells in ankylosing spondylitis. Study-wide points: A motif of eight highly homologous TCR beta variants was seen as apparently characteristic of ankylosing spondylitis blood.

MiXCR, run by TCRdb on the 5' RACE reads, gives a single entry per CDR3 protein. The top ten hold over 5.5% of the sample, which has roughly 150,000 distinct CDR3 sequences, around 32% seen once. The sample comprised synovial fluid, either unsorted or a sorted T cell fraction (not recorded which). V usage is TRBV20-1 and J usage is TRBJ1-2; no definite D call. This receptor was taken from a male donor with ankylosing spondylitis. The CDR3 sequence: CSARDWPSYGYTF. The CDR3 DNA is TGCAGTGCTAGAGATTGGCCCAGTTATGGCTACACCTTC.